This TCR beta chain was obtained from a study of cytomegalovirus exposure and HLA in healthy donors. In the PCR, 60 Vbeta and 13 Jbeta primers were used. Here immunoSEQ multiplex PCR was the method, and the copy in TCRdb shows in-frame clones only, minus some. The sample yields about 140,000 clones, 75% to 85% seen once. With 1 base removed from V and 4 bases from J, the gap between germline ends came to 11 bases. The germline gives CDR1 LNHNV, CDR2 YYDKDF (reference sequence). This CDR3 spans 14 amino acids. V is TRBV15 and J is TRBJ2-7; no reliable D call. This TCR was sampled from a man aged 45-60 years in good health and CMV-seronegative. Material: PBMCs. The CDR3: CATSRVPSSYEQYF. The CDR3 DNA is TGTGCCACCAGCAGAGTCCCCAGTTCTTACGAGCAGTACTTC.